This TCR beta chain came from a study of blood T cells in healthy people across ages. The study, taken as a whole, reports: Versus aged donors, long-lived donors had higher diversity and more naive CD4+ cells.

Per the germline V gene, CDR1 is LGHNA and CDR2 is YSLEER. The CDR3 loop spans 16 amino acids. With 0 bases removed from V and 6 bases from J, the gap between germline ends came to 18 bases. To note about this clonotype: Its target is not known.

Together with a sample-barcoded 5' primer, a J-beta primer mix was included in a second PCR lasting roughly 6 to 12 cycles. One entry per CDR3 protein, called by TCRdb with MiXCR from the 5' RACE reads. This sample has roughly 2 million distinct CDR3 sequences, with roughly 52% found just once. This receptor was taken from a woman aged 40 to 50 in good health. The material sequenced was blood. The chain couples TRBV4-3 to TRBJ2-7, with D perhaps TRBD1 (6 bases). The CDR3 nucleotides are TGCGCCAGCAGCCAAGATTCCACAGGGCCCATTCCCGAGCAGTACTTC. The encoded protein is CASSQDSTGPIPEQYF.